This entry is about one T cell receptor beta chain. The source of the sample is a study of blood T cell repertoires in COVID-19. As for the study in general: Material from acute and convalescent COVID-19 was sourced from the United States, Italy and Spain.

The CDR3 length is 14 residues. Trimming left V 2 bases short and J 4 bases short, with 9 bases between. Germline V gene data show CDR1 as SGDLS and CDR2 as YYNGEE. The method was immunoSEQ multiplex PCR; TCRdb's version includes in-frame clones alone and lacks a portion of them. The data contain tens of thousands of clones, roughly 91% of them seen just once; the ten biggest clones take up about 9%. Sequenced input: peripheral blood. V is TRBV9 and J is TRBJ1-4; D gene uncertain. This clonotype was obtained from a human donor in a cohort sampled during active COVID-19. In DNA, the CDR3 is TGTGCCAGCAGCGTCGGAGGGAGTAATGAAAAACTGTTTTTT. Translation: CASSVGGSNEKLFF.